This TCR beta chain was captured in a study of control samples from healthy donors and cancer patients. Clones were read by immunoSEQ multiplex PCR, and TCRdb kept only the in-frame ones, dropping some. Of just over 150,000 clones in the sample, roughly 94% are singletons; the top ten hold over 6.5%. The CDR3 consists of 17 residues. V shed 1 base, J shed 0 bases, and the junction held 8 bases outside the gene matches. Germline CDR1 reads GTSNPN; CDR2 reads SVGIG (reference sequence). This clonotype originated in a woman between 40 and 55 years old in good health. J is TRBJ2-3 and V is TRBV30; TRBD1 agrees at 9 bases. Sequenced sample: blood. This CDR3 is CAWSAPWTGASTDTQYF. The CDR3 DNA is TGTGCCTGGAGTGCCCCTTGGACAGGGGCTAGCACAGATACGCAGTATTTT. Supplemented by reference TRBV30 and TRBJ2-3, the full variable domain reads SQTIHQWPATLVQPVGSPLSLECTVEGTSNPNLYWYRQAAGRGLQLLFYSVGIGQISSEVPQNLSASRPQDRQFILSSKKLLLSDSGFYLCAWSAPWTGASTDTQYFGPGTRLTVL.